The present TCR beta chain was sequenced within a study of immune evolution from preneoplasia to lung adenocarcinoma. General observations from the study: Clonality was highest in normal lung, lower in later-stage lesions apparently.

Patient tissue came from resections in Japan or China, 2014–2017. Premalignant or tumor cells were enriched by macro-dissection after pathologic assessment. The V and J ends lost 4 bases and 5 bases respectively, with 11 bases between them. The CDR3 length is 13 residues. Germline loops: CDR1 MNHEY, CDR2 SVGAGI. This clone was found a few times. The antigen remains undetermined. Libraries were prepared by immunoSEQ multiplex PCR; TCRdb keeps only in-frame clonotypes and omits some of them. The sample has fewer than 5,500 clones, 70% to 90% seen once. This chain uses TRBV6-5 with TRBJ1-2, with D unclear. Specimen: FFPE atypical adenomatous hyperplasia tissue from the lung. Noted subset: atypical adenomatous hyperplasia (AAH), lung preneoplasia. This sequence was found in a person between 65 and 79 years old with lung adenocarcinoma. As DNA, the CDR3 is TGTGCCAGCAGTTTTGGAGGTGGATATGGCTACACCTTC. Translation: CASSFGGGYGYTF.